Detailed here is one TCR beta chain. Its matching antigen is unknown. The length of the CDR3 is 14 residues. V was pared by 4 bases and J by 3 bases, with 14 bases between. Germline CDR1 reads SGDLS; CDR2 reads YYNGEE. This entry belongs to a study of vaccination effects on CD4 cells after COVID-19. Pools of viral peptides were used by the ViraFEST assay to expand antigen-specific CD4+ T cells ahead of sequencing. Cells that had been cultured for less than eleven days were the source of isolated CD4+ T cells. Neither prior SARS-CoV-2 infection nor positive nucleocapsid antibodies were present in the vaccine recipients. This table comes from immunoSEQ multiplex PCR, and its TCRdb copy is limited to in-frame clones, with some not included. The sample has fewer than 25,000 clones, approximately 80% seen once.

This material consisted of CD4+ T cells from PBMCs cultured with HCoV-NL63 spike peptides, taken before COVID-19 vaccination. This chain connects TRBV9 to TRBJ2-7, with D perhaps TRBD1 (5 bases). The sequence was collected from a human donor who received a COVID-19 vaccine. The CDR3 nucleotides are TGTGCCAGCAGCCCCCGGGTAGGGGACTACGAGCAGTACTTC. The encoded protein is CASSPRVGDYEQYF.